The 15 T cell receptor beta chains given below trace back to one sample, sequenced in a study of identical twins. Via MiXCR, TCRdb re-called the 5' RACE reads, giving one row per CDR3 protein. The table includes some 500,000 distinct CDR3 sequences, over 8.5% detected once. These sequences were also reported in another study, on yellow fever vaccine responses in identical twins.

Sequenced sample: PBMCs. These TCRs come from a woman in her late teens or twenties in good health.

The chain is built from TRBV5-1 and TRBJ2-5, with D tentatively TRBD1 (6 bases). Looked up from germline, CDR1 is SGHRS and CDR2 is YFSETQ. V dropped 5 bases and J dropped 0 bases, with 17 bases sitting between them. CDR3 length equals 16 residues. CDR3 DNA sequence: TGCGCCAGCAGGAGGCAGGGGACGGGGAACCAAGAGACCCAGTACTTC. This sequence encodes CASRRQGTGNQETQYF.

The sample holds a few counts of this clonotype. The genes are TRBV7-9 and TRBJ2-5; tentatively, D is TRBD1 or TRBD2 (6 bases each). The V gene's germline CDR1 is SEHNR and CDR2 FQNEAQ (reference sequence). Trimming left V 2 bases short and J 5 bases short, with 15 bases between. This CDR3 is built from 15 residues. CDR3 sequence: CASSLIAGQGETQYF. The DNA for the CDR3 is TGTGCCAGCAGCTTAATCGCGGGACAAGGGGAGACCCAGTACTTC. Full variable domain (rest looked up from reference TRBV7-9 and TRBJ2-5): DTGVSQNPRHKITKRGQNVTFRCDPISEHNRLYWYRQTLGQGPEFLTYFQNEAQLEKSRLLSDRFSAERPKGSFSTLEIQRTEQGDSAMYLCASSLIAGQGETQYFGPGTRLLVL.

This clonotype was picked up many times. V and J are TRBV12-3 or TRBV12-4 and TRBJ1-5; possible D gene TRBD1, 5 bases. The CDR3 is 14 residues long. The germline V and J ends were trimmed by 6 bases and 5 bases, with 14 bases remaining between them. The DNA for the CDR3 is TGTGCCAGCAGACCCCAGGGTTTTGATCAGCCCCAGCATTTT. This translates into CASRPQGFDQPQHF.

This clonotype was found many times. The V and J genes are TRBV2 and TRBJ2-1; D gene ambiguous. Germline values: CDR1 SNHLY, CDR2 FYNNEI. This CDR3 is built from 13 residues. V was trimmed by 6 bases and J by 9 bases, leaving 15 bases between them. CDR3 sequence reads: CASRLGRTGEQFF. Here the CDR3 DNA reads TGTGCCAGCAGACTCGGTCGGACGGGTGAGCAGTTCTTC.

This clonotype was picked up a small number of times. V usage is TRBV27 and J usage is TRBJ2-6; no definite D call. V lost 3 bases to trimming and J lost 0 bases, with 9 bases between them. Per germline, CDR1 MNHEY and CDR2 SMNVEV (reference sequence). The CDR3 is 16 residues long. The CDR3 nucleotides read TGTGCCAGCAGTTTTTTCCGAATCTCTGGGGCCAACGTCCTGACTTTC. Its translation: CASSFFRISGANVLTF.

This clonotype has only a few counts. This chain links TRBV7-8 with TRBJ2-5, with D possibly matching TRBD1 (6 bases). The length of the CDR3 is 15 residues. V was shortened by 2 bases and J by 2 bases, with 12 bases between the two germline ends. Germline values: CDR1 SGHVS, CDR2 FQNEAQ. The CDR3 sequence is CASSLPGDGQETQYF. The CDR3 bases are TGTGCCAGCAGCTTACCAGGGGATGGGCAAGAGACCCAGTACTTC.

This clonotype has a handful of counts. The V gene is TRBV12-3 or TRBV12-4, the J gene TRBJ2-5, with TRBD2 matching 10 bases. CDR3 size: 17 residues. Losses at the gene ends were 2 bases for V and 5 bases for J; bases not matched to a gene: 11. The CDR3 sequence is CASSLLASGGQGETQYF. The CDR3 region has the DNA TGTGCCAGCAGTTTACTTGCTAGCGGGGGCCAGGGGGAGACCCAGTACTTC.

This clonotype was seen a handful of times. The rearrangement links TRBV7-6 to TRBJ2-5; 8 bases fit TRBD2. CDR1 is SGHVS and CDR2 is FNYEAQ in the germline V gene. Trimming removed 5 bases from V and 7 bases from J; junction bases left unmatched: 21. This CDR3 contains 18 residues. The CDR3 sequence: CASSGAKSGSKAKGTQYF. The CDR3 bases are TGTGCCAGCAGCGGAGCCAAGAGCGGGAGTAAAGCGAAGGGGACCCAGTACTTC.

The chain recombines TRBV27 with TRBJ2-3, with D possibly called TRBD1 or TRBD2 (6 bases each). Germline CDR1 reads MNHEY; CDR2 reads SMNVEV (reference sequence). Deletions cut 6 bases from V and 1 base from J, with 14 bases between. There are 15 residues in the CDR3. The CDR3 loop reads CASRRRGDGTDTQYF. The CDR3 coding sequence is TGTGCCAGCAGGCGGAGGGGGGATGGCACAGATACGCAGTATTTT.

This clonotype was seen ten or more times. The rearrangement uses TRBV28 and TRBJ2-1; D is undetermined. Trimming stripped 5 bases from V and 4 bases from J, with 12 bases between. The CDR3 has 14 residues. The germline CDR1 and CDR2 sequences are MDHEN and SYDVKM. CDR3: CASSPPPPYNEQFF. Written as DNA, the CDR3 is TGTGCCAGCAGTCCCCCGCCACCGTACAATGAGCAGTTCTTC.

The table lists this clonotype with many counts. This sequence joins TRBV24-1 and TRBJ2-2; 8 positions agree with TRBD1. V lost 3 bases to trimming and J lost 1 base; unmatched junction nucleotides: 3. CDR1 and CDR2 from the germline V gene are KGHDR and SFDVKD. The CDR3 spans 16 residues. CDR3 region: CATSDPGTGNTGELFF. As DNA, the CDR3 is TGTGCCACCAGTGATCCCGGGACAGGGAACACCGGGGAGCTGTTTTTT.

This clonotype has just a few counts. The chain recombines TRBV30 with TRBJ2-3, with TRBD2 identical over 8 bases. Per germline, CDR1 GTSNPN and CDR2 SVGIG (reference sequence). Losses at the gene ends were 1 base for V and 5 bases for J; bases not matched to a gene: 8. This CDR3 is built from 15 residues. CDR3 residues: CAWSGTSSPGDTQYF. The DNA of the CDR3 is TGTGCCTGGAGTGGGACTAGCTCCCCAGGAGATACGCAGTATTTT.

V and J are TRBV4-2 and TRBJ2-5; TRBD2 matches at 7 bases. CDR1 and CDR2 from the germline V gene are LGHNA and YNFKEQ. This CDR3 has 15 residues. Germline trimming cut 8 bases from V and 5 bases from J; bases unmatched to any gene: 14. The chain's CDR3 is CASSRGRGEGETQYF. The CDR3 DNA is TGTGCCAGCTCAAGGGGCCGCGGGGAGGGGGAGACCCAGTACTTC.

The CDR3 nucleotides read TGTGCCACCAGTGAGCGGGGACCCTACAATGAGCAGTTCTTC. Its translation is CATSERGPYNEQFF. The chain carries TRBV24-1 and TRBJ2-1, with D possibly matching TRBD2 (6 bases). The germline V and J ends were trimmed by 4 bases and 2 bases, with 8 bases remaining between them. The length of the CDR3 is 14 residues. Germline assignment: CDR1 KGHDR and CDR2 SFDVKD.

V gene TRBV19 combines with J gene TRBJ2-7; 9 bases match TRBD2. With V trimmed by 5 bases and J by 2 bases, 7 bases remained unmatched. This CDR3 region has 15 residues. Germline V gene sequence: CDR1 LNHDA, CDR2 SQIVND (reference sequence). The CDR3: CASSRIAGEAYEQYF. For the CDR3, the DNA is TGTGCCAGTAGTCGAATAGCGGGAGAGGCCTACGAGCAGTACTTC.